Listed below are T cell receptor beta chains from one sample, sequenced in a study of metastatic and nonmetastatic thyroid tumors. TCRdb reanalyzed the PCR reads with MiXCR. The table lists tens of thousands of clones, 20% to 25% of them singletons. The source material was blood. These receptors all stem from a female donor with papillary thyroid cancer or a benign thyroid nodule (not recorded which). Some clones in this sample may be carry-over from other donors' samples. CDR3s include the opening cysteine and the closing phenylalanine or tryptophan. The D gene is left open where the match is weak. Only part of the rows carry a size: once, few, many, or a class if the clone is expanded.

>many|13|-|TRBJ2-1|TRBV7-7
CASSRGQNNEQFF
TGTGCTAGCAGCCGTGGACAGAACAATGAGCAGTTCTTC
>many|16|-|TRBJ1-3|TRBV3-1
CASRPGHSYSGNTIYF
TGTGCCAGCAGACCTGGACACTCTTACTCTGGAAACACCATATATTTT
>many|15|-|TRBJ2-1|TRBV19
CASAIAFSSYNEQFF
TGTGCCAGCGCAATAGCGTTTAGCTCCTACAATGAGCAGTTCTTC
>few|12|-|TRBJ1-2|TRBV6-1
CASSESYVGYTF
TGTGCCAGCAGTGAATCCTACGTCGGCTACACCTTC
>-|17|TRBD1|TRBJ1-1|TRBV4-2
CASSRRGPDPMNTEAFF
TGTGCCAGCAGCCGCAGGGGGCCCGATCCCATGAACACTGAAGCTTTCTTT
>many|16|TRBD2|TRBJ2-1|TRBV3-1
CASSHPGLAGYNEQFF
TGTGCCAGCAGCCACCCGGGACTAGCGGGCTACAATGAGCAGTTCTTC
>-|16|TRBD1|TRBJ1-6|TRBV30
CAWSVYSGQANSPLHF
TGTGCCTGGAGTGTATATAGCGGACAGGCAAATTCACCCCTCCACTTT
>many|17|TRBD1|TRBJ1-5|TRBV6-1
CASIGVGGTAGDQPQHF
TGTGCCAGCATAGGGGTCGGAGGGACAGCGGGGGATCAGCCCCAGCATTTT
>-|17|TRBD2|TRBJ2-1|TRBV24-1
CATSDTAGAGYYNEQFF
TGTGCCACCAGTGACACAGCGGGAGCGGGATACTACAATGAGCAGTTCTTC
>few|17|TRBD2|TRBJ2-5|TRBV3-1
CASSQGLAGGIQETQYF
TGTGCCAGCAGCCAGGGACTAGCGGGGGGTATCCAAGAGACCCAGTACTTC
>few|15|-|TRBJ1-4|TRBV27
CASSFEGSANEKLFF
TGTGCCAGCAGTTTTGAGGGGAGCGCTAATGAAAAACTGTTTTTT
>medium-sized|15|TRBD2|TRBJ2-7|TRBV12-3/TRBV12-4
CASRPQGAGDYEQYF
TGTGCCAGCAGGCCTCAAGGAGCGGGGGACTACGAGCAGTACTTC
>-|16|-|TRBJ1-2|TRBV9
CASSAEPGSSNYGYTF
TGTGCCAGCAGCGCCGAGCCAGGGAGTTCTAACTATGGCTACACCTTC
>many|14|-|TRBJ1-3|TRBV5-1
CASSFAGIGNTIYF
TGCGCCAGCAGCTTCGCAGGGATCGGAAACACCATATATTTT
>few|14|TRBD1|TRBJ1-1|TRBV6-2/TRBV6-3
CASTSGTASTEAFF
TGTGCCAGCACCTCGGGGACAGCGAGTACCGAAGCTTTCTTT
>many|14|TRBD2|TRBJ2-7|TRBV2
CASRFGLGAYEQYF
TGTGCCAGCAGATTCGGACTAGGAGCCTACGAGCAGTACTTC
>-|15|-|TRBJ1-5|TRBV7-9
CASRGEGGGNQPQHF
TGTGCCAGCAGGGGAGAGGGTGGGGGCAATCAGCCCCAGCATTTT
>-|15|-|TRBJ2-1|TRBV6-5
CASSNRDPGSNEQFF
TGTGCCAGCAGCAACCGGGACCCCGGTTCCAATGAGCAGTTCTTC
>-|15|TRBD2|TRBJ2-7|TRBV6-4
CASSYVAGGSYEQYF
TGTGCCAGCAGTTACGTCGCGGGAGGATCATACGAGCAGTACTTC
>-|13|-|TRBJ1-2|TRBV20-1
CSARRSHVYGYTF
TGCAGTGCTAGAAGGTCACACGTCTATGGCTACACCTTC
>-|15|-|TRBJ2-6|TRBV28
CASSLQGSSLNVLTF
TGTGCCAGCAGTTTACAGGGATCTTCACTCAACGTCCTGACTTTC
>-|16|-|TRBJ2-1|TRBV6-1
CASSAQDKSSYNEQFF
TGTGCCAGCAGTGCCCAAGACAAGAGCTCCTACAATGAGCAGTTCTTC
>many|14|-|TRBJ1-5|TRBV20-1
CSAPQDNSNQPQHF
TGCAGTGCCCCACAGGACAATAGCAATCAGCCCCAGCATTTT
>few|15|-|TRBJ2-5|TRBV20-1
CSARVTGRGPETQYF
TGCAGTGCTAGAGTCACCGGGCGGGGACCGGAGACCCAGTACTTC
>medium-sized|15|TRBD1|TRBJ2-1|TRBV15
CATSRRTGGYNEQFF
TGTGCCACCAGCCGTAGGACAGGGGGATACAATGAGCAGTTCTTC
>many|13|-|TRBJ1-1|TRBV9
CASNKAGSAEAFF
TGTGCCAGCAACAAGGCTGGGAGCGCTGAAGCTTTCTTT
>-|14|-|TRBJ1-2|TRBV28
CASSMTEAPYGYTF
TGTGCCAGCAGCATGACGGAGGCACCCTATGGCTACACCTTC
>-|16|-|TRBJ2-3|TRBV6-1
CASSEAGGASTDTQYF
TGTGCCAGCAGTGAAGCGGGGGGGGCAAGCACAGATACGCAGTATTTT
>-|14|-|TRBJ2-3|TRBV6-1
CASGPGRTTDTQYF
TGTGCCAGCGGACCGGGGAGAACCACAGATACGCAGTATTTT
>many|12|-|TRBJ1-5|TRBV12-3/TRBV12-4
CASSPRSQPQHF
TGTGCCAGCAGTCCCCGCAGTCAGCCCCAGCATTTT
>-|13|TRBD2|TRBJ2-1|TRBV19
CASSHGTSGGQFF
TGTGCCAGTAGTCACGGGACTAGCGGTGGGCAGTTCTTC
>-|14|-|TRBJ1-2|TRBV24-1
CATSDFGVGYCYTF
TGTGCCACCAGTGATTTTGGGGTCGGCTATTGCTACACCTTC
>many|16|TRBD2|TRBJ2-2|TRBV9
CASSESSGEGSGELFF
TGTGCCAGCAGCGAATCTAGCGGGGAAGGGTCCGGGGAGCTGTTTTTT
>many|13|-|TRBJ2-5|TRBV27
CASRSSGQETQYF
TGTGCCAGCAGAAGCTCAGGGCAAGAGACCCAGTACTTC
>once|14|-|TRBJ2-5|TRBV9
CASSQDYPGETQYF
TGTGCCAGCAGCCAGGACTATCCCGGGGAGACCCAGTACTTC
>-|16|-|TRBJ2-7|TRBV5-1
CASSLGSRTVSYEQYF
TGCGCCAGCAGCTTGGGTTCCCGGACAGTTTCCTACGAGCAGTACTTC
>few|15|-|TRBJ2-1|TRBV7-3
CASSPRGLTYNEQFF
TGTGCCAGCAGCCCCAGGGGACTAACCTACAATGAGCAGTTCTTC
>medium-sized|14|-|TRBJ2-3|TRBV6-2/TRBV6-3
CASTTRRVRNTQYF
TGTGCCAGCACCACTAGGAGGGTAAGGAACACGCAGTATTTT
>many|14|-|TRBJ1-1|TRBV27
CASSAIPENTEAFF
TGTGCCAGCAGTGCTATACCAGAAAACACTGAAGCTTTCTTT
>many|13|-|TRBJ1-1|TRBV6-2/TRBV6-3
CASRTVPPDFAFF
TGTGCCAGCAGAACCGTCCCTCCCGATTTCGCTTTCTTT
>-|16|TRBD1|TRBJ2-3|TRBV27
CASSSWTGTSTDTQYF
TGTGCCAGCAGTTCGTGGACAGGGACCAGCACAGATACGCAGTATTTT
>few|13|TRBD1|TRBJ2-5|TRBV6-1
CASSAGGRETQYF
TGTGCCAGCAGTGCAGGGGGCAGGGAGACCCAGTACTTC
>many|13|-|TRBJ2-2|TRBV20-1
CSAISKVTGELFF
TGCAGTGCTATTTCTAAGGTCACCGGGGAGCTGTTTTTT
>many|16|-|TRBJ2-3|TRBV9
CASSVGDSQEGDTQYF
TGTGCCAGCAGCGTGGGAGACTCCCAAGAGGGAGATACGCAGTATTTT
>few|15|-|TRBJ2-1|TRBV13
CASSFRRGPHNEQFF
TGTGCCAGCAGCTTTCGCCGGGGCCCTCACAATGAGCAGTTCTTC
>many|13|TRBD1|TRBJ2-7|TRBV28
CASRRTGSNEQYF
TGTGCCAGCAGAAGGACAGGTTCTAACGAGCAGTACTTC
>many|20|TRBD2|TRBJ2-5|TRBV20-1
CSARDYRVETSGRGQETQYF
TGCAGTGCTAGAGATTACCGGGTGGAGACTAGCGGGAGAGGACAAGAGACCCAGTACTTC
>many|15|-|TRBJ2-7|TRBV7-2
CASSFYPTEHYEQYF
TGTGCCAGCAGCTTCTACCCGACGGAACACTACGAGCAGTACTTC
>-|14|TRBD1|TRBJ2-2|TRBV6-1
CASSEGVNTGELFF
TGTGCCAGCAGTGAGGGAGTTAACACAGGGGAGCTATTTTTT
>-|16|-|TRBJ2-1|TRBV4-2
CASSQALLAPNNEQFF
TGTGCCAGCAGCCAAGCTCTACTAGCCCCGAACAACGAGCAGTTCTTC
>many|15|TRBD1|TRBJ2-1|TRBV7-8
CASSLSYQGDGEQFF
TGTGCCAGCAGCCTATCGTATCAGGGGGATGGTGAGCAGTTCTTC
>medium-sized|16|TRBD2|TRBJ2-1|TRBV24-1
CATSDFSGRGHNEQFF
TGTGCCACCAGTGATTTTAGCGGGAGGGGACACAATGAGCAGTTCTTC
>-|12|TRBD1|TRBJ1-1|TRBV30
CAWSVQGQGAFF
TGTGCCTGGAGTGTACAGGGACAGGGGGCTTTCTTT
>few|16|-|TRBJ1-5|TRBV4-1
CASSQEPEVRNQPQHF
TGCGCCAGCAGCCAGGAGCCGGAGGTTAGGAATCAGCCCCAGCATTTT
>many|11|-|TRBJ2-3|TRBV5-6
CASSSLDTQYF
TGTGCCAGCAGCTCCTTAGATACGCAGTATTTT
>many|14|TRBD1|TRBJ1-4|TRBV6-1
CASSRDRGGEKLFF
TGTGCCAGCAGCAGAGACAGGGGGGGTGAAAAACTGTTTTTT
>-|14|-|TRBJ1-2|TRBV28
CASSLGHQYYGYTF
TGTGCCAGCAGTTTGGGTCACCAATACTATGGCTACACCTTC
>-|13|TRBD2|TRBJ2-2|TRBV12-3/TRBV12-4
CASRERGPAELFF
TGTGCCAGCAGGGAGCGGGGCCCGGCGGAGCTGTTTTTT
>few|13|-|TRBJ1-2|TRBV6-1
CASSELGSHGYTF
TGTGCCAGCAGTGAATTGGGGTCCCATGGCTACACCTTC
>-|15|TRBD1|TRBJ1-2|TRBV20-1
CSARDGQGANYGYTF
TGCAGTGCTAGAGATGGTCAGGGGGCGAACTATGGCTACACCTTC